This TCR beta chain was sequenced during a study of cytomegalovirus exposure and HLA in healthy donors. General study findings and limits: Sequencing probably produced one cluster of sequence variants that were highly shared.

Concerning this clone itself: Its antigen is as yet unknown.

The CDR3 runs to 15 residues. Germline V gene lookup returns CDR1 ENHRY and CDR2 SYGVKD. Trimming at V came to 4 bases and at J to 0 bases, leaving 6 bases not matched to a gene. Vbeta (60) and Jbeta (13) primers were used in the PCR. This table comes from immunoSEQ multiplex PCR, and its TCRdb copy is limited to in-frame clones, with some not included. The repertoire holds some 110,000 clones, with around 80% as singletons. The chain joins TRBV10-3 to TRBJ2-7; 7 nucleotides line up with TRBD2. The sample taken for sequencing was PBMCs. The origin of this receptor is a young man in good health and CMV-seronegative. This CDR3 reads CAISGGTTVSYEQYF. DNA for the CDR3: TGTGCCATCAGTGGGGGGACTACCGTCTCCTACGAGCAGTACTTC.